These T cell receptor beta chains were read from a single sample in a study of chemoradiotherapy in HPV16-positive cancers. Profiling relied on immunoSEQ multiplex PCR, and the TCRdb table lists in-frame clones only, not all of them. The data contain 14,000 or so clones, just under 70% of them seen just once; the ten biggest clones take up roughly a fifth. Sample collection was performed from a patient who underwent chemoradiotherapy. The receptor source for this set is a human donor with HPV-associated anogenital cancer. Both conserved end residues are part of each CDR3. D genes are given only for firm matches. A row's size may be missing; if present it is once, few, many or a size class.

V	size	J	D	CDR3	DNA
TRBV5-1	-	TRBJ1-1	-	CASSLVGSMNTEAFF	TGCGCCAGCAGCTTGGTCGGCTCGATGAACACTGAAGCTTTCTTT
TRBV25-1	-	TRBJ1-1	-	CASSSLRGNTEAFF	TGTGCCAGCAGTAGTCTACGGGGGAACACTGAAGCTTTCTTT
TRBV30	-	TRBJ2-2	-	CAGKPRRGEAGELFF	TGTGCCGGCAAACCCCGCCGGGGTGAGGCCGGGGAGCTGTTTTTT
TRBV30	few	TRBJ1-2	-	CAWSVTGKGHYGYTF	TGTGCCTGGAGTGTAACAGGGAAAGGACACTATGGCTACACCTTC
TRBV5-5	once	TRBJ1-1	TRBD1	CASSFTIDRATEAFF	TGTGCCAGCAGCTTTACGATTGACAGGGCCACTGAAGCTTTCTTT
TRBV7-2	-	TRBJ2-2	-	CASSLAGAGELFF	TGTGCCAGCAGTCTGGCGGGTGCCGGGGAGCTGTTTTTT
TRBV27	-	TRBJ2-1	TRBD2	CASSFWTSGDHNEQFF	TGTGCCAGCAGTTTCTGGACTAGCGGGGACCACAATGAGCAGTTCTTC
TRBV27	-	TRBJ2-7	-	CASSLGVEQYF	TGTGCCAGCAGTTTAGGGGTGGAGCAGTACTTC
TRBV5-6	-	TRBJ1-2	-	CASSLISQITAYTF	TGTGCCAGCAGCTTGATTTCGCAGATAACAGCCTACACCTTC
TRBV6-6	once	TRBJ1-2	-	CASSGGRGYGYTF	TGTGCCAGCAGTGGAGGAAGGGGGTATGGCTACACCTTC
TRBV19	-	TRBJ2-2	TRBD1	CATRTGGRVDTGELFF	TGTGCCACCCGGACAGGGGGCCGAGTCGACACCGGGGAGCTGTTTTTT
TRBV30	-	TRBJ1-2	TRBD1	CAWGTGQVGYTF	TGTGCCTGGGGGACAGGTCAGGTTGGCTACACCTTC
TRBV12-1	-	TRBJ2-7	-	CASSSRTSSYEQYF	TGTGCCAGCAGCTCCCGGACTAGCTCCTACGAGCAGTACTTC
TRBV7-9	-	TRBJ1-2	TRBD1	CASSDPTGLYYGYTF	TGTGCCAGCAGCGACCCGACAGGGTTATACTATGGCTACACCTTC
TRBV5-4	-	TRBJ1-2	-	CASSFQGNYGYTF	TGTGCCAGCAGCTTTCAGGGGAACTATGGCTACACCTTC
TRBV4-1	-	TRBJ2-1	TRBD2	CASSQVGGVNEQFF	TGCGCCAGCAGCCAAGTGGGAGGGGTTAATGAGCAGTTCTTC
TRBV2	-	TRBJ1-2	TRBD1	CASSPGTVGYGYTF	TGTGCCAGCAGTCCCGGGACAGTCGGCTATGGCTACACCTTC
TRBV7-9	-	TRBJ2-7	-	CASSLGDGAGEQYF	TGTGCCAGCAGCTTAGGCGACGGGGCCGGCGAGCAGTACTTC
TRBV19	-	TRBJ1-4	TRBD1	CASSILGQGNEKLFF	TGTGCCAGTAGTATCTTGGGACAGGGAAATGAAAAACTGTTTTTT
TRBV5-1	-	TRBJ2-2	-	CASSLRSGTGELFF	TGCGCCAGCAGCTTGCGTTCGGGTACCGGGGAGCTGTTTTTT
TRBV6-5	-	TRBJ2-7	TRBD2	CASSSAGGGAYEQYF	TGTGCCAGCAGTTCCGCCGGCGGGGGGGCCTACGAGCAGTACTTC
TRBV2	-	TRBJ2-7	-	CASGAFSEQYF	TGTGCCAGCGGAGCCTTCTCCGAGCAGTACTTC